This T cell receptor (beta chain) derives from a study of cytomegalovirus exposure and HLA in healthy donors (TCRdb year 2017). With regard to the full study: The 500 to 700 repertoires of the first cohort and the roughly 120 validation repertoires were produced on the same platform, according to a later analysis. The aim of the study was to test whether cataloging public T cell receptors could identify signatures of past pathogen exposure. In addition to the first cohort of roughly 670 subjects, a separate validation cohort of approximately 120 different subjects was used. To predict cytomegalovirus infection status, the study brought together high-throughput TCR immunosequencing, statistical association of individual TCRs with disease status, and machine learning. The paper as a whole reports these results and caveats: A few of the identified cytomegalovirus-associated TCR beta chains were confirmed in vitro to be specific for cytomegalovirus antigens. A later analysis found that TCRs clustered in the first cohort also tended to co-occur in the 120 validation repertoires, with 90% to 95% of cluster scores above 0. According to the authors, the approach could potentially be generalized to other disease states and immunological phenotypes. In both the original and validation cohorts, the classifier was reported to diagnose cytomegalovirus status with high specificity and sensitivity. A later analysis had no HLA typing for the validation cohort, so co-occurrence there was scored across all 110 or so repertoires. The study gave a list of about 160 TCR beta chains associated with cytomegalovirus. Most TCR sequences were observed very rarely across donors, whereas some public TCRs were present in many individuals.

Library creation used the immunoSEQ multiplex PCR assay. As for the authors' bioinformatics: A statistical classification framework was developed to diagnose cytomegalovirus status using the catalog of TCR beta chain sequences. TCRdb limited this immuneACCESS table to in-frame rearrangements with V and J called. A share of clones is missing; checked studies link under half to unresolved V genes, and the rest is unexplained. The D gene and trimming were derived from the DNA, and the V and J assignments and clone size from that table. Across this sample there are 260,000 or so clones, with approximately 87% seen only once. The top ten constitute approximately 0.94% of the sample. Spanning cysteine to phenylalanine, the CDR3 consists of 13 amino acids. Just CDR3 DNA is preserved here, 39 bases in frame from base 1. The junction shows trimming of 5 bases on V and 7 bases on J, and the gene matches do not reach 7 bases of it. The germline V gene provides CDR1 MDHEN and CDR2 SYDVKM.

The donors were included in the validation cohort of some 110 subjects, a group kept apart from the approximately 700-subject first cohort. Turning to this clone: What this receptor recognizes is not known. The sample holds no much larger clone one base away, and base qualities are not on file.

Rearrangement joined TRBV28 to TRBJ1-2; TRBD1 matches 7 bases in the middle. This sequence originates from a woman aged 18-35 years in good health and CMV-seronegative. The sequencing input was PBMCs. The nucleotides read TGTGCCAGCAGTCACCGGGACAGCTCTGGCTACACCTTC. Its coded protein is CASSHRDSSGYTF.